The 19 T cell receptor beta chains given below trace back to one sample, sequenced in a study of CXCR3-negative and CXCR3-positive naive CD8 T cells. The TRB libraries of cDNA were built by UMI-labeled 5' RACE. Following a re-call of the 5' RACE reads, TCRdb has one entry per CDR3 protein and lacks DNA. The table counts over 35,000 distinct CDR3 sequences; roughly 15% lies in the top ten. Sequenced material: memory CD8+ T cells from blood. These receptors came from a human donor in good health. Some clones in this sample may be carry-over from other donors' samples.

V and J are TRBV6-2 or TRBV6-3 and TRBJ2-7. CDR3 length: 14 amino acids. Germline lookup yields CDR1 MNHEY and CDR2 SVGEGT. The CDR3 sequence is CASSYSDSSYEQYF.

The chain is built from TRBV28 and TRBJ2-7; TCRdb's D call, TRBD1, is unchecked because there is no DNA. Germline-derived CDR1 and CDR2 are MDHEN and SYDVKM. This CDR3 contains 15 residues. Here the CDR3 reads CASSLDWDTEYEQYF.

Here the CDR3 reads CSVEGAKEVLFGNEQFF. The V and J genes are TRBV29-1 and TRBJ2-1; with no DNA, the TCRdb D assignment of TRBD2 cannot be verified. Germline lookup yields CDR1 SQVTM and CDR2 ANQGSEA. CDR3 length: 17 residues.

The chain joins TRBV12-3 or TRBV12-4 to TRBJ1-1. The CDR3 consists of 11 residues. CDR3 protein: CASSPDTEAFF.

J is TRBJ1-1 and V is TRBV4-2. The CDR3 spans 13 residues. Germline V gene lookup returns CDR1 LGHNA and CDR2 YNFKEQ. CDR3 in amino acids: CASSQVLDTEAFF.

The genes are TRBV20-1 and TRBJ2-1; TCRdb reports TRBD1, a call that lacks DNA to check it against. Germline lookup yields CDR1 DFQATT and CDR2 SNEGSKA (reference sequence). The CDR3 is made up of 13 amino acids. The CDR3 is CSAPTTGYNGQFF.

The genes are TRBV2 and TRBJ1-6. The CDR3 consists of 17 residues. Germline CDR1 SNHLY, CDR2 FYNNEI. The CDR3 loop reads CASSEEELSSYNSPLHF. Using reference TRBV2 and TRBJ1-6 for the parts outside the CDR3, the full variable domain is EPEVTQTPSHQVTQMGQEVILRCVPISNHLYFYWYRQILGQKVEFLVSFYNNEISEKSEIFDDQFSVERPDGSNFTLKIRSTKLEDSAMYFCASSEEELSSYNSPLHFGNGTRLTVT.

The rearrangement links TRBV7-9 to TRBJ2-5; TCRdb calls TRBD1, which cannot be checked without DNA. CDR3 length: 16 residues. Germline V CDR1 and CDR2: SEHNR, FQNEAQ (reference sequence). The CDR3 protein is CASSSPPRDRGETQYF.

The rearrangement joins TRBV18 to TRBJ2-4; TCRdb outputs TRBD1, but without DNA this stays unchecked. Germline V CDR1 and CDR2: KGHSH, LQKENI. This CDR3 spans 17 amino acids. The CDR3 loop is CASSPLDRGPAKNIQYF. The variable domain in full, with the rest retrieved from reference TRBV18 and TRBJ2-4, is NAGVMQNPRHLVRRRGQEARLRCSPMKGHSHVYWYRQLPEEGLKFMVYLQKENIIDESGMPKERFSAEFPKEGPSILRIQQVVRGDSAAYFCASSPLDRGPAKNIQYFGAGTRLSVL.

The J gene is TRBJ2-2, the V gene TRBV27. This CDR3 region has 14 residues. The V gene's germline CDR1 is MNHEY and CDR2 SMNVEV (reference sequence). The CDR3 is CASSFESATGELFF.

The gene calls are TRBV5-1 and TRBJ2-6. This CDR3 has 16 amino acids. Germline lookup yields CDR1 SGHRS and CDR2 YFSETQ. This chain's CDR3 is CASSLVGTSGANVLTF.

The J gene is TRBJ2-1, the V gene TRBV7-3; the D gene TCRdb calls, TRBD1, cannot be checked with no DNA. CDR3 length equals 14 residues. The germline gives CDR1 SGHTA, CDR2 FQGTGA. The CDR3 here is CASSKTGKWNEQFF.

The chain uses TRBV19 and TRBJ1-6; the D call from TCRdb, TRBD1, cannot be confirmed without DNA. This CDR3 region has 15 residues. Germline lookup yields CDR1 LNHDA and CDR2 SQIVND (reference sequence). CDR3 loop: CATQQGAEIYSPLHF.

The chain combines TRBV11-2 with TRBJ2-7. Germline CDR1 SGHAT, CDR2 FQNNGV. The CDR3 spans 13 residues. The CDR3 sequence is CASSLVEDYEQYF.

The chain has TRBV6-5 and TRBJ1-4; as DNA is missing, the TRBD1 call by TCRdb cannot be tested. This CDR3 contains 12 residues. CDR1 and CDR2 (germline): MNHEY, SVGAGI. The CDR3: CASSATGEKLFF.

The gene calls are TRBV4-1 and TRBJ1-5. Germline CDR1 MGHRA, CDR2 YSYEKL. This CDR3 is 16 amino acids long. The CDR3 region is CASSQDSRYSNQPQHF.

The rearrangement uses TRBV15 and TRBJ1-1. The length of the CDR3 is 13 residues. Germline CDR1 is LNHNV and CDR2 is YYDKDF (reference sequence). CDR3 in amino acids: CATSQWLNTEAFF.

The CDR3 spells CATRQDLITGGPHEQFF. V gene TRBV10-3 combines with J gene TRBJ2-1; TCRdb designates TRBD2, a call that cannot be tested without DNA. CDR1 is ENHRY and CDR2 is SYGVKD in the germline V gene. The CDR3 is made up of 17 amino acids.

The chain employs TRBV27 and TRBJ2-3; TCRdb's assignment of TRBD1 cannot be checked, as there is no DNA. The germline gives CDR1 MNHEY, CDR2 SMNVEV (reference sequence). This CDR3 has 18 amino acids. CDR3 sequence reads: CASSSDRDRGTFTDTQYF.